This entry concerns a single TCR beta chain. The sample originates from a study of blood T cell repertoires in COVID-19. As for the study in general: Sites in the United States, Italy and Spain provided acute and convalescent COVID-19 samples. Sample material is recorded as cDNA or gDNA derived from T cells, B-cell-depleted T cells, or PBMCs.

As processed by the authors: Nucleated cell number was recorded as an estimate derived from reference gene primer amplification. The table came from immunoSEQ multiplex PCR; TCRdb's copy has only in-frame clones and leaves some out. Clone size and V and J calls were adopted from that table, with D and trimming inferred from the DNA. The sample yields approximately 100,000 clones, about 80% seen once. CDR1 is MNHEY, CDR2 SVGAGI, per germline. V lost 4 bases, J lost 2 bases, and 17 bases lay in between. This CDR3 comprises 16 residues. The sequenced sample consisted of peripheral blood. This clonotype was obtained from a human donor in a cohort sampled during active COVID-19. The chain links TRBV6-5 to TRBJ1-1, with D uncertain. The CDR3 DNA follows: TGTGCCAGCAGTTTCCCGGGAATTTCGGGTAACACTGAAGCTTTCTTT. It is translated as CASSFPGISGNTEAFF.